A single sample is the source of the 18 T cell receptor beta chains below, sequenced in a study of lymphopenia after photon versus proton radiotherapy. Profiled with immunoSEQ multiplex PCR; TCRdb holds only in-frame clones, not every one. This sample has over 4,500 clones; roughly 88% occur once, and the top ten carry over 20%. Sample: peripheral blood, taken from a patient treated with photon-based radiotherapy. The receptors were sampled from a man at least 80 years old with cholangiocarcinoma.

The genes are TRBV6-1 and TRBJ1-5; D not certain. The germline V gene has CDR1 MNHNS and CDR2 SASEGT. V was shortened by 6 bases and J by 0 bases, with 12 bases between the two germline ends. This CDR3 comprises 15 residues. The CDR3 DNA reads TGTGCCAGCAGGGTCGGGGTAGTTAGCAATCAGCCCCAGCATTTT. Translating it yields CASRVGVVSNQPQHF.

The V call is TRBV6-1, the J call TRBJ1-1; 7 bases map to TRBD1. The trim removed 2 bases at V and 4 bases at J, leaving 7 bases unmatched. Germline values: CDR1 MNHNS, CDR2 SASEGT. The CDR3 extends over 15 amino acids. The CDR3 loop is CASSERGGAFTEAFF. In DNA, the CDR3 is TGTGCCAGCAGTGAAAGAGGGGGCGCCTTCACTGAAGCTTTCTTT.

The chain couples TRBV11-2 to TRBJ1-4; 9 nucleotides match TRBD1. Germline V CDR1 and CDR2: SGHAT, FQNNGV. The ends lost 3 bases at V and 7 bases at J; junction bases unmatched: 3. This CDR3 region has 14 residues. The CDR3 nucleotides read TGTGCCAGCAGCTTGGGACAGGGAAGTGAAAAACTGTTTTTT. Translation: CASSLGQGSEKLFF.

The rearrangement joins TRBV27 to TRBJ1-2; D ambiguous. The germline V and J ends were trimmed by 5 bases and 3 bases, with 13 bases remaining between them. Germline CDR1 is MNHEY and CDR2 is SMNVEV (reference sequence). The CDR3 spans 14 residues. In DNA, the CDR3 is TGTGCCAGCAGTCCTAGGACTACCTACTATGGCTACACCTTC. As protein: CASSPRTTYYGYTF.

The DNA of the CDR3 is TGTGCCAGCAGCCAAGTTGGGGGAGATACGCAGTATTTT. It encodes CASSQVGGDTQYF. The chain couples TRBV14 to TRBJ2-3; D is tentatively TRBD1 or TRBD2 (5 bases each). Looked up from germline, CDR1 is SGHDN and CDR2 is FVKESK. V lost 1 base and J 5 bases, leaving 7 bases between the germline ends. CDR3 size: 13 residues.

Here the CDR3 DNA reads TGTGCCAGCAGCATGACTCAGCTCTCTGGAAACACCATATATTTT. Encoded protein: CASSMTQLSGNTIYF. The V and J genes are TRBV6-6 and TRBJ1-3; D not resolved. The CDR3 is 15 amino acids. Trimming pared 6 bases from V and 0 bases from J, leaving 12 bases between. Germline assignment: CDR1 MNHNY and CDR2 SVGAGI (reference sequence).

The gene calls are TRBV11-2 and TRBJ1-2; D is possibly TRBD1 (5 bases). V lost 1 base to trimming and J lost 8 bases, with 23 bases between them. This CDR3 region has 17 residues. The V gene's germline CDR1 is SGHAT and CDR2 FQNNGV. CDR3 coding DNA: TGTGCCAGCAGCTTAGGTCTTGGGGGACGGTGGATATCGGGCTACACCTTC. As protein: CASSLGLGGRWISGYTF.

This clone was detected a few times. CDR3 sequence: CASSFSGGPSNEKLFF. In DNA form, the CDR3 reads TGTGCCAGCAGTTTCAGTGGGGGCCCGTCTAATGAAAAACTGTTTTTT. This chain uses TRBV28 with TRBJ1-4, with D possibly matching TRBD1 (6 bases). The length of the CDR3 is 16 residues. Per germline, CDR1 MDHEN and CDR2 SYDVKM. The germline V and J ends were trimmed by 3 bases and 3 bases, with 14 bases remaining between them.

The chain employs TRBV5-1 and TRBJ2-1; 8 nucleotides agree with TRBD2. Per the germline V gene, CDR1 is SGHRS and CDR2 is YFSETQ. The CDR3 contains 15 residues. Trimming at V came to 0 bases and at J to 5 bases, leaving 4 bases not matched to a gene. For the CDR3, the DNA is TGCGCCAGCAGCTTGGAACTAGCGGATCACAATGAGCAGTTCTTC. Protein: CASSLELADHNEQFF. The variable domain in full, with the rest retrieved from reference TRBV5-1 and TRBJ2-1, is KAGVTQTPRYLIKTRGQQVTLSCSPISGHRSVSWYQQTPGQGLQFLFEYFSETQRNKGNFPGRFSGRQFSNSRSEMNVSTLELGDSALYLCASSLELADHNEQFFGPGTRLTVL.

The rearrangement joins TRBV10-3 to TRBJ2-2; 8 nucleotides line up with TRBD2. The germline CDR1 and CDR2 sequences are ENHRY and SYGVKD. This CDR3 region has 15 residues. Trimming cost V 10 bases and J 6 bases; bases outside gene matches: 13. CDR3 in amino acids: CATSLLRGVAGELFF. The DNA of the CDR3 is TGTGCCACTTCCCTCTTGCGGGGGGTCGCCGGGGAGCTGTTTTTT.

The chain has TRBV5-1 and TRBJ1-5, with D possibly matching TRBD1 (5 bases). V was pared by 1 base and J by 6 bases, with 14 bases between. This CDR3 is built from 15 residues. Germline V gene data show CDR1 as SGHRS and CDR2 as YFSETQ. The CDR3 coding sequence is TGCGCCAGCAGCTTGCTTCCAGGGTCCAGTCAGCCCCAGCATTTT. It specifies CASSLLPGSSQPQHF.

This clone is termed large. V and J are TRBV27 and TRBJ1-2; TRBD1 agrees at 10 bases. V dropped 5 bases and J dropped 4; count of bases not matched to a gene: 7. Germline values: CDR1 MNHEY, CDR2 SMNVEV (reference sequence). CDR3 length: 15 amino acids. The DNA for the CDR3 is TGTGCCAGCAGTCCCCGACAGGGGGCGACCTATGGCTACACCTTC. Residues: CASSPRQGATYGYTF.

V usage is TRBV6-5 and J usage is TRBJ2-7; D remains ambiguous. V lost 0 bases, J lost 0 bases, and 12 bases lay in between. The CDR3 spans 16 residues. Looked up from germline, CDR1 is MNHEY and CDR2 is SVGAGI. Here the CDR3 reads CASSYSIATSSYEQYF. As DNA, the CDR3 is TGTGCCAGCAGTTACTCGATTGCGACATCCTCCTACGAGCAGTACTTC.

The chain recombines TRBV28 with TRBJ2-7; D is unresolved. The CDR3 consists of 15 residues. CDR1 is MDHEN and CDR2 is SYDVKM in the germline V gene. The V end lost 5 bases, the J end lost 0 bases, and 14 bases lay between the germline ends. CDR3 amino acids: CASSKLQQASYEQYF. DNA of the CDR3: TGTGCCAGCAGTAAATTACAACAAGCCTCCTACGAGCAGTACTTC.

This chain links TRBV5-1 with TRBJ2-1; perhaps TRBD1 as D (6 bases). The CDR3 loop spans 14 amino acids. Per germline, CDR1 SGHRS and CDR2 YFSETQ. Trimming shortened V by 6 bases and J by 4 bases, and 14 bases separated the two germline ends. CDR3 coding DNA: TGCGCCAGCACAACAGGGTTAAGATACAATGAGCAGTTCTTC. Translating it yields CASTTGLRYNEQFF.

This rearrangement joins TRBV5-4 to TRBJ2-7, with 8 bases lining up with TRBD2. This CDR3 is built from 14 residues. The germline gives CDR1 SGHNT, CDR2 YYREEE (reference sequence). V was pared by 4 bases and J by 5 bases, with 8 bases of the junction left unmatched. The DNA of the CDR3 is TGTGCCAGCAGCCCGGGACTAGTTAGCCACGAGCAGTACTTC. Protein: CASSPGLVSHEQYF. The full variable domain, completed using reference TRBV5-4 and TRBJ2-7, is ETGVTQSPTHLIKTRGQQVTLRCSSQSGHNTVSWYQQALGQGPQFIFQYYREEENGRGNFPPRFSGLQFPNYSSELNVNALELDDSALYLCASSPGLVSHEQYFGPGTRLTVT.

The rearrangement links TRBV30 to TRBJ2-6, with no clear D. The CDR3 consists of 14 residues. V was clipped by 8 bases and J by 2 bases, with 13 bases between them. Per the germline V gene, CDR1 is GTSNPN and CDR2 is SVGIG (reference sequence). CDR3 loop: CALRSVTGANVLTF. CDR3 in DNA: TGTGCCCTGAGGAGTGTAACTGGGGCCAACGTCCTGACTTTC.

CDR3 protein: CASNRGDADTQYF. CDR3 DNA sequence: TGTGCCAGCAATAGGGGGGACGCAGATACGCAGTATTTT. This rearrangement joins TRBV2 to TRBJ2-3; D possibly uses TRBD1 or TRBD2 (6 bases each). CDR3 size: 13 residues. The V end lost 7 bases, the J end lost 4 bases, and 12 bases lay between the germline ends. CDR1 and CDR2 from the germline V gene are SNHLY and FYNNEI.